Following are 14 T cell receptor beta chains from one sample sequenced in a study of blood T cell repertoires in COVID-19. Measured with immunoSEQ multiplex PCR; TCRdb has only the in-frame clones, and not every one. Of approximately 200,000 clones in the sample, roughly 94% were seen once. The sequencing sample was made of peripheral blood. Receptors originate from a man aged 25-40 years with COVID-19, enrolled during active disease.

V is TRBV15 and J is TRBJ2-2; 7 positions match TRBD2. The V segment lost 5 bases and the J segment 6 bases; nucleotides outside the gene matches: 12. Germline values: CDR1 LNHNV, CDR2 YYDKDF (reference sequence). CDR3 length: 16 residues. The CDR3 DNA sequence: TGTGCCACCAGCCCCCGGGTGGGGGGGTGGTCCGGGGAGCTGTTTTTT. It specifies CATSPRVGGWSGELFF.

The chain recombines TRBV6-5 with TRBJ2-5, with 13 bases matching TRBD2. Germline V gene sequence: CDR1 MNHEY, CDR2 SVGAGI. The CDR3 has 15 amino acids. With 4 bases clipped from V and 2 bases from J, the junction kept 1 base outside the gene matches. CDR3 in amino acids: CASSSLAGGQETQYF. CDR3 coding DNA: TGTGCCAGCAGTTCACTAGCGGGGGGGCAAGAGACCCAGTACTTC.

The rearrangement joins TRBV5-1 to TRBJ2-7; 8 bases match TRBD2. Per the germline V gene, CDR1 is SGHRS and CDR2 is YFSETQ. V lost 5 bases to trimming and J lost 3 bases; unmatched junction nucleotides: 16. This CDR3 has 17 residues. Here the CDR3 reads CASRAGGWTEGFYEQYF. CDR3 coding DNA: TGCGCCAGCAGGGCGGGGGGCTGGACAGAAGGTTTCTACGAGCAGTACTTC.

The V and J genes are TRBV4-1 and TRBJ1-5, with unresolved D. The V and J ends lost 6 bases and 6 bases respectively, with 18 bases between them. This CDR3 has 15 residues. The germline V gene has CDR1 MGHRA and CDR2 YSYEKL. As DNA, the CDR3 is TGCGCCAGCAGTCTCTCGGGAGTTTCCATTCAGCCCCAGCATTTT. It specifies CASSLSGVSIQPQHF.

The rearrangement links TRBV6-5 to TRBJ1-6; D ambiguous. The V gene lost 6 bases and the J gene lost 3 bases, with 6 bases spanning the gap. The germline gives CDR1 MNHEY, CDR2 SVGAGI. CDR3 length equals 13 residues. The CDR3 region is CASRRDYNSPLHF. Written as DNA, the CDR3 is TGTGCCAGCAGGAGGGACTATAATTCACCCCTCCACTTT.

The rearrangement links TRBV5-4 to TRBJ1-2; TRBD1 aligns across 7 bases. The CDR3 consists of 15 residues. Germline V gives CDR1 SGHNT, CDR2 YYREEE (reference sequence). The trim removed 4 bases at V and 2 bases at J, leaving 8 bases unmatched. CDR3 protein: CASSRTSGQNYGYTF. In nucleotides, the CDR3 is TGTGCCAGCAGCAGGACATCGGGACAGAACTATGGCTACACCTTC.

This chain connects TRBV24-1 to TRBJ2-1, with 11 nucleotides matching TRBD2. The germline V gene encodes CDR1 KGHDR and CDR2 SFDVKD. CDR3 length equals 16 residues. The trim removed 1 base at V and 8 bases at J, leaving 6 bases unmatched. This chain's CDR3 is CATSDFDSGGAYEQFF. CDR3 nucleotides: TGTGCCACCAGTGATTTTGATAGCGGGGGGGCCTATGAGCAGTTCTTC.

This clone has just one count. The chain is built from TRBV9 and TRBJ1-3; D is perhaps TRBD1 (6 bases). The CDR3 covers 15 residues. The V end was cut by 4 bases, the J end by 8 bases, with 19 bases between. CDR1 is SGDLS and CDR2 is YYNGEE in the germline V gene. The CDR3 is CASSPASGDVDTIYF. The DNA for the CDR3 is TGTGCCAGCAGCCCCGCATCAGGGGATGTGGACACCATATATTTT. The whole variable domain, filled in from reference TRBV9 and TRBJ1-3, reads DSGVTQTPKHLITATGQRVTLRCSPRSGDLSVYWYQQSLDQGLQFLIQYYNGEERAKGNILERFSAQQFPDLHSELNLSSLELGDSALYFCASSPASGDVDTIYFGEGSWLTVV.

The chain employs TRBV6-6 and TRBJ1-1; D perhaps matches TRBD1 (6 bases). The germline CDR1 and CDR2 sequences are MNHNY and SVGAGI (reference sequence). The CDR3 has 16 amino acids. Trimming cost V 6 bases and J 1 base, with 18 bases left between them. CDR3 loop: CASRIGPNRENTEAFF. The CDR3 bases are TGTGCCAGCAGAATCGGGCCTAACAGGGAGAACACTGAAGCTTTCTTT.

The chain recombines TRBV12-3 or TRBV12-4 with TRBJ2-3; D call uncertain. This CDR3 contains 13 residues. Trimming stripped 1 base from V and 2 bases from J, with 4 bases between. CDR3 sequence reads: CASSLVSTDTQYF. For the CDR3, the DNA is TGTGCCAGCAGTTTAGTCTCCACAGATACGCAGTATTTT.

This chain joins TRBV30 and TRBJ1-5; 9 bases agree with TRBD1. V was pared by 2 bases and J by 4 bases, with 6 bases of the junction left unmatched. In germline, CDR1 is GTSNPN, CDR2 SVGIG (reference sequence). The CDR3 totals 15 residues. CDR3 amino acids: CAWSPPDRGNQPQHF. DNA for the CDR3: TGTGCCTGGAGTCCCCCGGACAGGGGAAATCAGCCCCAGCATTTT.

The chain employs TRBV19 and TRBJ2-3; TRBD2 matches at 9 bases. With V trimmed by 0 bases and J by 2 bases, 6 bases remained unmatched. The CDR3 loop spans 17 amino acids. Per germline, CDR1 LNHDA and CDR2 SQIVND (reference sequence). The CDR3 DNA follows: TGTGCCAGTAGTATAGACGTAGCGGGGGATCTCACAGATACGCAGTATTTT. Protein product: CASSIDVAGDLTDTQYF.

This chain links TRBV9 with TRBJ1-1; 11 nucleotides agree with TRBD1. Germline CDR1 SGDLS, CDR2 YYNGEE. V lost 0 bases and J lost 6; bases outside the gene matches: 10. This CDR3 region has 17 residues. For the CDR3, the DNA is TGTGCCAGCAGCGTAGATAGCTCCGGGACAGGGGGATCTGAAGCTTTCTTT. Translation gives CASSVDSSGTGGSEAFF.

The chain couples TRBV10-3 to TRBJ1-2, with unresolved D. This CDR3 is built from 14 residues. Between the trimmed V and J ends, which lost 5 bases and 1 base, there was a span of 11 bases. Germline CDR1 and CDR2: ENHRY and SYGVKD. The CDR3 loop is CAISRGIRNYGYTF. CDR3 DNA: TGTGCCATCAGTCGAGGGATTCGTAACTATGGCTACACCTTC.